These 10 T cell receptor beta chains share one sample of origin, sequenced in a study of early T cells in non-severe SARS-CoV-2 infection. Each CDR3 protein gets one entry after TCRdb re-called the 5' RACE reads with MiXCR. The data hold fewer than 65,000 distinct CDR3 sequences, with roughly an eighth observed a single time. The source material was whole blood. Receptors originate from an adult who was a healthcare worker with PCR-confirmed SARS-CoV-2 infection or an uninfected control (not recorded which).

A few counts support this clonotype. This chain joins TRBV11-2 and TRBJ2-3, with 9 nucleotides matching TRBD2. Germline loops: CDR1 SGHAT, CDR2 FQNNGV. The CDR3 consists of 17 residues. V shed 5 bases, J shed 3 bases, and the junction held 12 bases outside the gene matches. This chain's CDR3 is CASSPGGRGGLTDTQYF. The CDR3 DNA sequence: TGTGCCAGCAGCCCCGGTGGGCGGGGGGGCCTTACAGATACGCAGTATTTT.

Judged by abundance, this clonotype is medium-sized. The gene calls are TRBV7-3 and TRBJ2-6, with D unclear. This CDR3 region has 13 residues. V lost 5 bases to trimming and J lost 8 bases, with 10 bases between them. Germline lookup yields CDR1 SGHTA and CDR2 FQGTGA. This CDR3 is CASSESSPNVLTF. In nucleotides, the CDR3 is TGTGCCAGCAGCGAATCAAGTCCCAACGTCCTGACTTTC.

This clonotype occurred a few times. This chain uses TRBV9 with TRBJ2-1; TRBD2 matches 11 bases. The CDR3 is 13 residues long. Germline V gives CDR1 SGDLS, CDR2 YYNGEE. V lost 8 bases, J lost 3 bases, and 1 base stayed unmatched. CDR3 in DNA: TGTGCCAGTGGGACTAGCGGCTACAATGAGCAGTTCTTC. Protein: CASGTSGYNEQFF.

This chain links TRBV7-3 with TRBJ2-5, with TRBD2 identical over 13 bases. CDR3 length: 15 amino acids. The ends lost 4 bases at V and 4 bases at J; junction bases unmatched: 3. Germline CDR1 reads SGHTA; CDR2 reads FQGTGA. CDR3 amino acids: CASSSGLAGIETQYF. The CDR3, as DNA: TGTGCCAGCAGCTCGGGACTAGCGGGGATAGAGACCCAGTACTTC. The whole variable domain, filled in from reference TRBV7-3 and TRBJ2-5, reads GAGVSQTPSNKVTEKGKYVELRCDPISGHTALYWYRQSLGQGPEFLIYFQGTGAADDSGLPNDRFFAVRPEGSVSTLKIQRTERGDSAVYLCASSSGLAGIETQYFGPGTRLLVL.

The chain links TRBV7-2 to TRBJ2-6, with a tentative D call TRBD1 (7 bases). CDR1 and CDR2 (germline): SGHTA, FQGNSA. Trimming pared 5 bases from V and 0 bases from J, leaving 14 bases between. The CDR3 length is 17 residues. CDR3 loop: CASSPEGQISGANVLTF. CDR3 nucleotide sequence: TGTGCCAGCAGCCCGGAGGGACAGATCTCTGGGGCCAACGTCCTGACTTTC.

Written as DNA, the CDR3 is TGTGCCAGCAGTTTGGGGGGGACCTTATACGAGCAGTACTTC. This codes for CASSLGGTLYEQYF. The rearrangement links TRBV12-3 or TRBV12-4 to TRBJ2-7, with 7 bases matching TRBD2. The CDR3 has 14 residues. Trimming removed 3 bases from V and 4 bases from J; junction bases left unmatched: 6.

This clonotype has ten or more counts. The chain couples TRBV10-3 to TRBJ1-5, with 7 bases lining up with TRBD1. Germline loops: CDR1 ENHRY, CDR2 SYGVKD. This CDR3 is built from 14 residues. Trimming cost V 2 bases and J 2 bases; bases outside gene matches: 0. CDR3 region: CAISETGGNQPQHF. The CDR3 DNA follows: TGTGCCATCAGTGAGACAGGGGGCAATCAGCCCCAGCATTTT.

This clonotype came up a few times. V is TRBV7-9 and J is TRBJ2-5, with 8 bases matching TRBD1. Trimming took 5 bases from V and 5 from J; bases not matched to a gene: 16. The length of the CDR3 is 17 residues. Germline loops: CDR1 SEHNR, CDR2 FQNEAQ (reference sequence). The DNA of the CDR3 is TGTGCCAGCAGCAAAGTTCCGGGACAGGAGTATGTTGAGACCCAGTACTTC. Protein product: CASSKVPGQEYVETQYF.

The chain recombines TRBV29-1 with TRBJ2-1, with D perhaps matching TRBD2 (5 bases). V was pared by 4 bases and J by 0 bases, with 10 bases between. Germline V gene sequence: CDR1 SQVTM, CDR2 ANQGSEA. There are 14 residues in the CDR3. CDR3 residues: CSVGGASSYNEQFF. CDR3 DNA sequence: TGCAGCGTTGGGGGAGCTTCCTCCTACAATGAGCAGTTCTTC.

This clonotype was seen repeatedly, ten times or more. This chain connects TRBV18 to TRBJ2-7, with 12 positions matching TRBD1. The CDR3 covers 17 residues. Trimming took 6 bases from V and 7 from J; bases not matched to a gene: 16. Germline V CDR1 and CDR2: KGHSH, LQKENI. The CDR3 coding sequence is TGTGCCAGCTCCCGCACTTCCACCGGGACAGGGGGCAGGGAGCAGTACTTC. Residues: CASSRTSTGTGGREQYF.